These T cell receptor beta chains were read from a single sample in a study of shared clonotypes between healthy human individuals. This table comes from immunoSEQ multiplex PCR, and its TCRdb copy is limited to in-frame clones, with some not included. The sample comprises some 2,100,000 clones, 90% to 96% of which are singletons, and around 0.13% rests with the top ten. The sequenced material came from naive CD4+ T cells sorted from blood. Receptor source: a man aged 18 to 35 in good health. Both conserved end residues are trimmed from each CDR3. Fields, in order: V gene, CDR3 protein.

V: TRBV5-1
CDR3: ASSTSGLGHNEQF

V: TRBV9
CDR3: ASSVVPSGGETQY

V: TRBV18
CDR3: ASSPQKLRDKTYEQY

V: TRBV14
CDR3: ASSSLGTASGNTIY

V: TRBV6-6
CDR3: ASSYRTLAGEQY

V: TRBV19
CDR3: ASSRASGNTIY

V: TRBV7-3
CDR3: ASSFSGGKGDEQF

V: TRBV19
CDR3: ASSLGQGGTDTQY

V: TRBV4-3
CDR3: ASSRGQGGSGANVLT

V: TRBV28
CDR3: ASSLSDRFFQPQH

V: TRBV6-6
CDR3: ASRNRDSPLH

V: TRBV6-5
CDR3: ASSYSGYSYNEQF

V: TRBV11-2
CDR3: ASSLDGSNQPQH

V: TRBV19
CDR3: ASSEQRNTEAF

V: TRBV10-3
CDR3: ATRQGVAPETQY

V: TRBV5-6
CDR3: ASSLVGNYGYT

V: TRBV27
CDR3: ASSLLGGLEHNEQF

V: TRBV14
CDR3: ASSQADTQY

V: TRBV28
CDR3: ASSFLTGGSSPLH

V: TRBV27
CDR3: ASSLGGRGNTEAF

V: TRBV6-4
CDR3: ASSVTGGLNYGYT

V: TRBV7-2
CDR3: ASSPLDEGAVTNEKLF

V: TRBV13
CDR3: ASSFKRYEQY

V: TRBV7-7
CDR3: ASSSDLGPQY

V: TRBV21-1
CDR3: ASLLVGQGGTGELF

V: TRBV9
CDR3: ASSAAGSGKTQY